Sequencing of this T cell receptor (beta chain) was carried out in a study of T-cell reconstitution after alpha-beta-depleted transplantation in children. This sample's TCRbeta library carried unique molecular identifier barcodes. Via MiXCR, TCRdb re-called the PCR reads, giving one row per CDR3 protein. The table includes approximately 640,000 distinct CDR3 sequences, approximately 16% detected once. Unmatched junction bases numbered 13, after V lost 3 bases and J lost 12 bases. Looked up from germline, CDR1 is SGHRS and CDR2 is YFSETQ. This CDR3 has 15 amino acids. This rearrangement joins TRBV5-1 to TRBJ1-2; 11 bases line up with TRBD1. This TCR came from a human donor who donated a stem cell graft to a child with acute myeloid leukemia. Sequencing used PBMCs from the stem cell graft donor, obtained from the stem cell graft. The CDR3 DNA is TGCGCCAGCAGCTCCGGGACAGGGGGACGGGAAGGCGACACCTTC. Its translation: CASSSGTGGREGDTF.